These T cell receptor beta chains were read from a single sample in a study of CD8 T cells in Susac syndrome. One entry per CDR3 protein results from TCRdb running MiXCR on the immunoSEQ multiplex PCR reads. Seen here are 350,000 to 550,000 distinct CDR3 sequences, 85% observed once, and the top ten hold more than 0.09%. Sample: CD8+ T cells from PBMCs. These receptors came from a human donor with multiple sclerosis. Both conserved end residues are trimmed from each CDR3. D genes are given only for firm matches.

v_gene,j_gene,d_gene,CDR3aa
TRBV6-5,TRBJ2-3,TRBD1,ASSWDRGLGTDTQY
TRBV6-1,TRBJ1-4,NA,ASSESPSAATNEKLF
TRBV30,TRBJ2-3,NA,AWSVLDTDTQY
TRBV5-1,TRBJ2-7,TRBD1,ASSGTGDEQY
TRBV28,TRBJ2-7,NA,ASTDGGYYEQY
TRBV12-3/TRBV12-4,TRBJ1-1,NA,ASSTTMNTEAF
TRBV27,TRBJ2-7,NA,ASSLSFPRGEQY
TRBV12-3/TRBV12-4,TRBJ1-3,NA,ASKGQGWNTDPGNTIY
TRBV5-4,TRBJ2-2,NA,ASSSADLNTGELF
TRBV2,TRBJ2-1,NA,ASSTVLAGPYNEQF
TRBV2,TRBJ2-3,TRBD2,ARFAGGLTDTQY
TRBV7-8,TRBJ2-5,TRBD2,ASIEREVDGGETQY
TRBV5-5,TRBJ2-7,NA,ASLGGGSYEQY
TRBV7-3,TRBJ2-3,TRBD1,ASSSTGVNTDTQY
TRBV6-5,TRBJ2-7,NA,ASSYSGPAISYEQY
TRBV7-2,TRBJ2-3,TRBD2,ASSQEAGGPFADTQY
TRBV30,TRBJ1-3,NA,AWSVYPGTSDPPWNTIY
TRBV2,TRBJ2-5,NA,ASTIITGLESETQY
TRBV20-1,TRBJ2-1,TRBD2,SAPEGAGALNEQF
TRBV5-1,TRBJ2-3,NA,ASSPPHGFPTDTQY
TRBV5-1,TRBJ2-7,NA,ASSLPGLSPVDEQY
TRBV19,TRBJ1-1,TRBD1,ASRQQGGNTEAF
TRBV2,TRBJ2-3,NA,ASSEASGFLTDTQY
TRBV14,TRBJ2-7,TRBD1,ASSQALAGGYEQY
TRBV19,TRBJ1-2,TRBD1,ASSIGTGHRYT
TRBV7-6,TRBJ1-1,NA,ASSPLWDKINTEAF
TRBV4-1,TRBJ1-2,TRBD1,ASSQDPAGGDYGYT
TRBV9,TRBJ2-7,NA,AGSEGSPTYEQY
TRBV7-8,TRBJ2-5,TRBD2,ASSFFSGGLRETQY
TRBV27,TRBJ2-7,NA,ASTPSPLGEQY
TRBV27,TRBJ2-1,NA,ASTGGVGEQF
TRBV6-5,TRBJ1-1,TRBD1,ASSYGTGTSEAF
TRBV14,TRBJ2-7,NA,ASSQAAGAEQY
TRBV27,TRBJ1-1,NA,ASSSLVNTEAF
TRBV28,TRBJ2-1,TRBD2,ASLPGLASYNEQF
TRBV6-4,TRBJ2-1,TRBD2,ASSDTSGSYNEQF
TRBV3-1,TRBJ2-7,NA,ASSQGLGFETINNYEQY
TRBV27,TRBJ2-1,TRBD2,ASSPRPGLAGGPGDNEQF
TRBV6-4,TRBJ2-1,NA,ASSDSEGRSYNEQF
TRBV5-4,TRBJ2-2,TRBD2,ASSWGLASSGELF
TRBV29-1,TRBJ1-1,TRBD1,SAATGFGTEAF
TRBV7-9,TRBJ2-1,NA,ASTGPLHLENEQF
TRBV28,TRBJ1-1,NA,ASSSGHLRGTEAF
TRBV6-6,TRBJ1-1,NA,ASSYDANTEAF
TRBV27,TRBJ2-7,NA,ASIPDGTSYEQY
TRBV19,TRBJ1-4,NA,ASSMGTGVEKLF
TRBV30,TRBJ1-1,NA,AWRARGVGNEAF
TRBV11-2,TRBJ2-7,NA,ASSSYTGLSYEQY
TRBV29-1,TRBJ1-1,NA,SVEEGWDTEAF
TRBV29-1,TRBJ2-3,TRBD2,SVEDRSGDSTDTQY
TRBV7-9,TRBJ2-2,NA,ASSPSGSRPVPNTGELF
TRBV7-6,TRBJ1-4,NA,ASSPLAEKLF
TRBV7-9,TRBJ1-1,NA,ASSLPSGEDWGTEAF